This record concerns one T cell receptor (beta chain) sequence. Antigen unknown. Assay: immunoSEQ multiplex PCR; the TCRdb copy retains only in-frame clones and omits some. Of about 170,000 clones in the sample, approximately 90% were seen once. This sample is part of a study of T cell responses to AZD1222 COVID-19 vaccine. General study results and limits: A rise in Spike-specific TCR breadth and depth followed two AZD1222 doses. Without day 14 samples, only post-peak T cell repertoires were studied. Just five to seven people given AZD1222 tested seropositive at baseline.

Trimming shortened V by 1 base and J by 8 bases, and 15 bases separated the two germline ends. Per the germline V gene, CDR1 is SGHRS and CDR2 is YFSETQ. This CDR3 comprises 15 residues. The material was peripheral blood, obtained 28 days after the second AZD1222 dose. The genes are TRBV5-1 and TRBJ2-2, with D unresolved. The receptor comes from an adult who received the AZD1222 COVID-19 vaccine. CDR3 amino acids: CASSLWGSFSGELFF. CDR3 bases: TGCGCCAGCAGCTTGTGGGGATCCTTTTCAGGGGAGCTGTTTTTT.